This record concerns one T cell receptor (beta chain) sequence. Its antigen remains undetermined. Per-base qualities were not stored, and no clone one base away is much larger. The data stem from a study of post-analysis software for immune sequencing data (dated by TCRdb to between 2014 and 2017). Turning to the overall study: Disease courses on record covered relapsing-remitting, secondary progressive and progressive-relapsing multiple sclerosis, though some patients had no subtype annotation. The patient repertoires were compared against approximately ten previously published healthy control repertoires obtained from donors aged about 6 to 27 years. A subset of samples was prepared in parallel using single-end sample barcoding, then pooled and co-amplified after Illumina adapter ligation. Overall study results and their limits: Direct clustering with F measure showed strong co-clustering of samples prepared in the same batch, prompting a batch-effect correction. The multiple sclerosis patient group was slightly younger than the control group. Normalized Chao1 diversity was significantly lower in multiple sclerosis patients than controls, suggesting substantial peripheral T-cell clonal expansion. About five TRBV segments, including TRBV5-6, TRBV5-1 and TRBV20-1, were significantly more frequent in patients than controls.

The library was generated by PCR. For sequencing, an Illumina HiSeq 2500 was employed. To reduce PCR and sequencing biases, unique molecular identifiers were built into the TCR beta cDNA libraries. About 500,000 cDNA molecules were obtained for every 1 to 10 million input T cells, so each molecule roughly corresponded to one T cell. Patient libraries were prepared and sequenced with the same protocol used for the earlier healthy control dataset. Within a given batch, samples were prepared together, multiplexed and sequenced on the same HiSeq lane. The source study handled its data this way. Raw barcoded reads were processed with MIGEC, and single-read molecular identifier groups were discarded before consensus assembly and CDR3 extraction. VDJtools was used for post-analysis of the clonotype tables, with diversity normalized by down-sampling every dataset to the smallest sample size. Repertoire overlap clustering matched CDR3 amino acid but not nucleotide sequences to correct batch-related cross-sample contamination. TCRdb's own reprocessing of the public reads used fastp at Q25 and MiXCR and kept productive beta chains. Every entry covers one CDR3 protein and lists the most common genes and DNA from its rows. The V and J calls, along with clone size, are taken from TCRdb and not from the paper's own processing. The sample yields roughly 670,000 distinct CDR3 sequences; over 45% were counted once. The ten biggest clones cover 10% to 12% of the sample.

To demonstrate the VDJtools post-analysis software, the study profiled TCR beta repertoires from the peripheral blood of some 13 young patients with multiple sclerosis. Multiple sclerosis patients were children and adolescents aged about 6 to 16 years. CDR1 MDHEN and CDR2 SYDVKM were looked up in the germline V gene. V and J are truncated by 1 base and 3 bases respectively, leaving an intervening sequence of 10 bases. The CDR3 covers 14 residues, taking in both the cysteine and the phenylalanine. Just CDR3 DNA is preserved here, 42 bases in frame from base 1. The V and J genes are TRBV28 and TRBJ2-7, with a tentative D gene TRBD1 over 5 matching bases. This TCR derives from a girl aged 2 to 9 with multiple sclerosis. The sequenced sample was blood. The base sequence is TGTGCCAGCAGTTTATCCAGGGTTCGCTACGAGCAGTACTTC. Translated, this is CASSLSRVRYEQYF.